This is a list of T cell receptor beta chains from one sample in a study of shared T cell receptors in the human thymus. Only in-frame clones appear in the TCRdb table, and some are missing; sequencing was by immunoSEQ multiplex PCR. The top ten hold around 0.01% of the sample, which has hundreds of thousands of clones, 70% to 90% seen once. These data were also filed under a second study, of human thymus T cells.

Material for sequencing was thymocytes. The receptors stem from a boy under two years old with a congenital heart defect. Both conserved end residues are part of each CDR3. D genes are given only for firm matches. For some rows the clone size is stated as once, few or many, or as a class when expanded; others skip it.

j_gene	v_gene	abundance	d_gene	CDR3aa	CDR3nt
TRBJ1-1	TRBV30	NA	NA	CAYRNTEAFF	TGTGCCTACAGGAACACTGAAGCTTTCTTT
TRBJ1-5	TRBV27	NA	TRBD1	CASSQEGAEDQPQHF	TGTGCCAGCAGTCAGGAGGGGGCAGAGGATCAGCCCCAGCATTTT
TRBJ2-3	TRBV27	NA	NA	CASSLPGATDTQYF	TGTGCCAGCAGTTTACCGGGAGCGACAGATACGCAGTATTTT
TRBJ2-7	TRBV28	few	TRBD1	CASSLSPGSRGTFSYEQYF	TGTGCCAGCAGTTTATCCCCGGGGTCCAGGGGGACGTTTTCCTACGAGCAGTACTTC
TRBJ1-4	TRBV14	NA	TRBD1	CASSSGTGGEKLFF	TGTGCCAGCAGCTCCGGGACAGGAGGTGAAAAACTGTTTTTT
TRBJ2-3	TRBV4-3	NA	TRBD2	CASSQDDASGSADTQYF	TGCGCCAGCAGCCAAGACGATGCTAGCGGGAGCGCAGATACGCAGTATTTT
TRBJ2-2	TRBV12-5	once	TRBD1	CALEGQGNTGELFF	TGTGCTTTGGAAGGACAGGGGAACACCGGGGAGCTGTTTTTT
TRBJ2-1	TRBV9	NA	TRBD2	CASSVAIRGGRRYNEQFF	TGTGCCAGCAGCGTAGCGATCCGGGGCGGGAGGCGATACAATGAGCAGTTCTTC
TRBJ2-1	TRBV9	NA	NA	CASSVGRGTYNEQFF	TGTGCCAGCAGCGTAGGAAGGGGAACCTACAATGAGCAGTTCTTC
TRBJ2-7	TRBV28	NA	TRBD2	CASSSIGTSGRHEQYF	TGTGCCAGCAGTTCGATTGGGACTAGCGGGAGGCACGAGCAGTACTTC
TRBJ2-5	TRBV5-6	NA	TRBD1	CASSLGRITGAAETQYF	TGTGCCAGCAGCTTGGGACGTATTACAGGGGCCGCCGAGACCCAGTACTTC
TRBJ1-2	TRBV6-6	NA	NA	CASSYQGHYGYTF	TGTGCCAGCAGTTACCAGGGCCACTATGGCTACACCTTC
TRBJ1-5	TRBV6-6	NA	NA	CASSYRGADQNQPQHF	TGTGCCAGCAGTTACCGGGGAGCCGACCAGAATCAGCCCCAGCATTTT
TRBJ2-3	TRBV4-3	NA	TRBD2	CASSPTPSGITDTQYF	TGCGCCAGCAGCCCGACCCCTAGCGGAATCACAGATACGCAGTATTTT
TRBJ1-3	TRBV6-5	NA	NA	CASSSRTVGPGNTIYF	TGTGCCAGCAGTTCGCGGACTGTTGGACCTGGAAACACCATATATTTT
TRBJ2-5	TRBV5-1	NA	NA	CASSLAQAKETQYF	TGCGCCAGCAGCTTGGCACAGGCCAAAGAGACCCAGTACTTC
TRBJ2-6	TRBV5-1	NA	TRBD1	CASSIGGGQAGANVLTF	TGCGCCAGCAGCATAGGGGGCGGGCAGGCTGGGGCCAACGTCCTGACTTTC
TRBJ1-2	TRBV7-2	NA	NA	CASSLALGRATNYGYTF	TGTGCCAGCAGCTTAGCGCTAGGCAGGGCAACTAACTATGGCTACACCTTC
TRBJ2-1	TRBV9	NA	NA	CAKQMGSSYNEQFF	TGTGCCAAACAGATGGGGAGCTCCTACAATGAGCAGTTCTTC
TRBJ2-2	TRBV27	NA	TRBD2	CASSPWRGGAGPRERDTGELFF	TGTGCCAGCAGTCCATGGCGGGGGGGGGCTGGGCCCCGCGAGCGGGACACCGGGGAGCTGTTTTTT
TRBJ1-3	TRBV4-1	NA	NA	CASSLHADSSGNTIYF	TGCGCCAGCAGCCTTCACGCTGATAGCTCTGGAAACACCATATATTTT
TRBJ2-7	TRBV6-6	NA	TRBD1	CASSQGQRRLDEQYF	TGTGCCAGCAGTCAGGGACAGCGGAGACTCGACGAGCAGTACTTC
TRBJ2-6	TRBV19	few	NA	CASAARRGANVLTF	TGTGCCAGCGCTGCGCGGAGAGGGGCCAACGTCCTGACTTTC
TRBJ2-3	TRBV5-1	NA	NA	CASSPSGVSTDTQYF	TGCGCCAGCAGCCCTTCAGGGGTCAGCACAGATACGCAGTATTTT
TRBJ1-1	TRBV16	NA	NA	CASSQSYRRGNTEAFF	TGTGCCAGCAGCCAATCTTACCGGAGGGGGAACACTGAAGCTTTCTTT
TRBJ2-3	TRBV14	NA	NA	CASSQASWDTAQDTQYF	TGTGCCAGCAGCCAAGCGAGCTGGGACACCGCCCAAGATACGCAGTATTTT
TRBJ2-1	TRBV27	NA	TRBD2	CASSSQGTSGSSSYNEQFF	TGTGCCAGCAGTTCCCAGGGGACTAGCGGGTCCTCCTCCTACAATGAGCAGTTCTTC
TRBJ1-3	TRBV12-5	NA	NA	CASGLDLKRNTIYF	TGTGCTAGTGGTTTGGACCTAAAACGAAACACCATATATTTT
TRBJ2-7	TRBV28	NA	TRBD1	CASRLIRDRAYHSYEQYF	TGTGCCAGCAGACTAATCCGGGACAGGGCCTATCACTCCTACGAGCAGTACTTC
TRBJ2-7	TRBV6-4	NA	NA	CASSPTSGAYEQYF	TGTGCCAGCAGTCCTACTAGTGGAGCCTACGAGCAGTACTTC
TRBJ2-2	TRBV19	few	TRBD1	CAKGQANTGELFF	TGTGCCAAGGGACAGGCGAACACCGGGGAGCTGTTTTTT
TRBJ2-2	TRBV4-3	NA	NA	CASSHRTANTGELFF	TGCGCCAGCAGCCACCGGACAGCTAACACCGGGGAGCTGTTTTTT
TRBJ2-2	TRBV19	NA	TRBD2	CASSIGSSGRVPGELFF	TGTGCCAGTAGTATTGGGTCTAGCGGGAGGGTCCCCGGGGAGCTGTTTTTT
TRBJ2-6	TRBV6-4	NA	TRBD1	CASSDWTGNASGANVLTF	TGTGCCAGCAGTGACTGGACAGGGAACGCAAGTGGGGCCAACGTCCTGACTTTC
TRBJ1-1	TRBV30	NA	NA	CAWKGGKRTEAFF	TGTGCCTGGAAAGGAGGGAAACGGACTGAAGCTTTCTTT
TRBJ2-7	TRBV7-6	NA	NA	CASSLARDPLHEQYF	TGTGCCAGCAGCTTAGCGCGGGACCCCCTACACGAGCAGTACTTC
TRBJ2-2	TRBV19	few	NA	CASSTTVGELFF	TGTGCCAGTAGTACGACAGTTGGGGAGCTGTTTTTT
TRBJ2-3	TRBV28	few	NA	CASSFPSSGDTDTQYF	TGTGCCAGCAGTTTCCCATCCAGCGGAGACACAGATACGCAGTATTTT
TRBJ2-7	TRBV27	NA	TRBD1	CASSLYRGAHEQYF	TGTGCCAGCAGTTTGTACAGGGGGGCCCACGAGCAGTACTTC
TRBJ2-7	TRBV4-3	NA	TRBD2	CASSQEIPRASGRMLGFYEQYF	TGCGCCAGCAGCCAAGAAATCCCACGGGCTAGCGGGAGAATGCTGGGCTTCTACGAGCAGTACTTC
TRBJ2-7	TRBV5-1	NA	NA	CASSLTGSVNEQYF	TGCGCCAGCAGCTTGACAGGGTCGGTAAACGAGCAGTACTTC
TRBJ2-1	TRBV16	few	TRBD2	CASSNQAGRSYNEQFF	TGTGCCAGCAGCAATCAAGCGGGGCGCTCCTACAATGAGCAGTTCTTC
TRBJ2-2	TRBV23-1	NA	TRBD1	CASSHSPGQLTGELFF	TGCGCCAGCAGTCATTCCCCGGGACAGCTCACCGGGGAGCTGTTTTTT
TRBJ1-2	TRBV6-1	NA	NA	CASSESLQGSSHGYTF	TGTGCCAGCAGTGAATCCTTACAGGGAAGTTCCCATGGCTACACCTTC
TRBJ2-7	TRBV14	NA	TRBD2	CASSQEGLAGGNGEQYF	TGTGCCAGCAGCCAAGAGGGACTAGCGGGAGGTAATGGCGAGCAGTACTTC
TRBJ1-2	TRBV14	NA	TRBD1	CASSQESTGGQDNYGYTF	TGTGCCAGCAGCCAAGAATCCACAGGGGGCCAGGACAACTATGGCTACACCTTC
TRBJ2-5	TRBV28	NA	NA	CASSPWAKGETQYF	TGTGCCAGCAGTCCATGGGCAAAGGGGGAGACCCAGTACTTC
TRBJ2-5	TRBV27	NA	TRBD2	CASSLTPGLAGVRETQYF	TGTGCCAGCAGTTTAACCCCCGGACTAGCGGGAGTCCGGGAGACCCAGTACTTC
TRBJ2-7	TRBV19	NA	TRBD2	CASSILAGSSYEQYF	TGTGCCAGTAGTATTTTAGCGGGAAGCTCCTACGAGCAGTACTTC
TRBJ2-1	TRBV2	NA	NA	CASNKPLRKSYNEQFF	TGTGCCAGCAACAAACCCCTGAGGAAGTCCTACAATGAGCAGTTCTTC
TRBJ2-7	TRBV5-5	NA	TRBD2	CASSGPGTSGSTNYYEQYF	TGTGCCAGCAGCGGACCCGGGACTAGCGGGTCTACGAACTACTACGAGCAGTACTTC
TRBJ2-1	TRBV7-3	NA	TRBD2	CASSLGGFYNEQFF	TGTGCCAGCAGCTTGGGGGGGTTCTACAATGAGCAGTTCTTC
TRBJ2-2	TRBV2	NA	TRBD1	CASSSPGQGATGELFF	TGTGCCAGCAGTAGCCCGGGACAGGGTGCCACCGGGGAGCTGTTTTTT
TRBJ2-6	TRBV10-3	NA	TRBD1	CAISTLTGGSANVLTF	TGTGCCATCAGTACTCTAACAGGGGGCTCGGCCAACGTCCTGACTTTC
TRBJ2-3	TRBV4-2	NA	NA	CASSQDLAGYIFGRDTQYF	TGTGCCAGCAGCCAAGATCTCGCGGGTTACATCTTTGGCAGAGATACGCAGTATTTT
TRBJ2-2	TRBV19	NA	TRBD2	CASSMTSGGTGELFF	TGTGCCAGTAGTATGACTAGCGGGGGTACCGGGGAGCTGTTTTTT
TRBJ2-2	TRBV25-1	NA	TRBD1	CASSERTGLTGELFF	TGTGCCAGCAGTGAACGGACAGGGCTGACCGGGGAGCTGTTTTTT
TRBJ1-1	TRBV2	NA	NA	CASSEQGITEAFF	TGTGCCAGCAGTGAGCAGGGGATCACTGAAGCTTTCTTT
TRBJ2-2	TRBV19	NA	TRBD1	CASSALPWTGGLETGELFF	TGTGCCAGTAGTGCACTCCCCTGGACAGGGGGCCTAGAAACCGGGGAGCTGTTTTTT
TRBJ1-2	TRBV15	NA	TRBD1	CATSRAPTGDGYTF	TGTGCCACCAGCAGAGCCCCTACAGGGGACGGCTACACCTTC